Listed below are T cell receptor beta chains from one sample, sequenced in a study of cytomegalovirus exposure and HLA in healthy donors. The repertoire was sequenced with immunoSEQ multiplex PCR; TCRdb's copy has only in-frame clones and lacks some. This table has some 200,000 clones, just over 75% appearing once. The material sequenced was PBMCs. Receptors were obtained from a man between 18 and 29 years old in good health and CMV-seronegative. Each CDR3 is given with its conserved first and last residue. A D gene is named only where the DNA matches it firmly.

V	D	J	CDR3
TRBV19	-	TRBJ1-1	CASSPTGRVGNTEAFF
TRBV2	TRBD2	TRBJ2-1	CAILAGDFRNEQFF
TRBV7-3	-	TRBJ2-7	CASRLTGSGEQYF
TRBV30	-	TRBJ2-1	CAWKKRNSYNEQFF
TRBV19	-	TRBJ2-6	CASSPMGGSGANVLTF
TRBV28	TRBD1	TRBJ2-7	CASSSTGIPPYEQYF
TRBV28	-	TRBJ2-5	CASSLCDPKQEETQYF
TRBV19	-	TRBJ1-2	CASALRSEAGYTF
TRBV30	TRBD1	TRBJ2-7	CALTKTTGGDEQYF
TRBV4-2	-	TRBJ1-1	CASSQVQMNTEAFF
TRBV7-9	-	TRBJ2-1	CASSSVQLPYNEQFF